The 16 T cell receptor beta chains in this list originate from one sample, sequenced in a study of sequential checkpoint blockade in melanoma. Using immunoSEQ multiplex PCR, the repertoire was profiled, and TCRdb retains in-frame clones only, with some absent. The sample lists roughly 7,000 clones; 25% to 35% were seen once. Regarding treatment: randomized to nivolumab then ipilimumab (arm A) or the reverse (arm B). Sequenced material: tumor tissue (inferred from file names), taken from a patient given nivolumab and ipilimumab in sequence. Receptor source: a human donor with melanoma.

The chain links TRBV28 to TRBJ1-2; D not certain. This CDR3 contains 13 residues. Germline CDR1 and CDR2: MDHEN and SYDVKM. Trimming shortened V by 4 bases and J by 1 base, and 7 bases separated the two germline ends. CDR3 coding DNA: TGTGCCAGCAGTTACATTCATAACTATGGCTACACCTTC. It yields the protein CASSYIHNYGYTF.

V is TRBV29-1 and J is TRBJ1-1, with 7 positions matching TRBD1. J lost 2 bases, V lost 6 bases, and 6 bases had no gene match. This CDR3 has 13 residues. The V gene's germline CDR1 is SQVTM and CDR2 ANQGSEA. CDR3 sequence (DNA): TGCAGCGTCCTGACAGGGACCAACACTGAAGCTTTCTTT. This sequence encodes CSVLTGTNTEAFF.

This clone is labeled medium-sized (0.01 to 0.1%). The chain recombines TRBV6-8 with TRBJ1-1, with D unresolved. Trimming took 6 bases from V and 3 from J, leaving 11 bases between them. CDR1 is MNHGY and CDR2 is SAAAGT in the germline V gene. The CDR3 sequence is 13 residues long. The CDR3 nucleotides are TGTGCCAGCAGAACGTTTCTCGACACTGAAGCTTTCTTT. This sequence encodes CASRTFLDTEAFF.

In its sample, this clone ranks as medium-sized. V and J are TRBV6-8 and TRBJ2-2; TRBD2 agrees at 10 bases. V lost 10 bases, J lost 6 bases, and 14 bases stayed unmatched. Germline V gene data show CDR1 as MNHGY and CDR2 as SAAAGT. This CDR3 has 16 residues. The CDR3 loop is CAIPLPTSGIAGELFF. In nucleotides, the CDR3 is TGTGCCATCCCCCTCCCTACTAGCGGGATCGCCGGGGAGCTGTTTTTT.

The rearrangement uses TRBV12-5 and TRBJ2-3; D is uncertain. Germline values: CDR1 LGHNT, CDR2 FRNRAP. The CDR3 runs to 12 residues. Trimming removed 7 bases at V and 2 bases at J, with 7 bases between. The CDR3 spells CASANPTDTQYF. The CDR3 DNA is TGTGCTAGTGCTAACCCCACAGATACGCAGTATTTT.

The chain links TRBV11-3 to TRBJ1-5; D is undetermined. Germline CDR1 reads SGHNT; CDR2 reads YENEEA. V was pared by 5 bases and J by 0 bases, with 14 bases between. The CDR3 is 16 residues long. For the CDR3, the DNA is TGTGCCAGCAGCGCCCGGTCTGTCGCTAGCAATCAGCCCCAGCATTTT. Translated: CASSARSVASNQPQHF.

The chain joins TRBV19 to TRBJ2-2, with TRBD2 matching 7 bases. Germline trimming cut 3 bases from V and 4 bases from J; bases unmatched to any gene: 8. This CDR3 region has 16 residues. CDR1 and CDR2 from the germline V gene are LNHDA and SQIVND (reference sequence). The CDR3, as DNA: TGTGCCAGTAGTATTTACGGCGGGAGCGGCACCGGGGAGCTGTTTTTT. It translates to CASSIYGGSGTGELFF.

This clone was observed a handful of times. V and J are TRBV9 and TRBJ2-3; D remains unclear. Trimming cost V 0 bases and J 3 bases, with 8 bases left between them. This CDR3 is built from 14 residues. The germline V gene has CDR1 SGDLS and CDR2 YYNGEE. In DNA form, the CDR3 reads TGTGCCAGCAGCGTAGTGGGGATTACAGATACGCAGTATTTT. Residues: CASSVVGITDTQYF.

This clone has a count of ten or more. The chain is built from TRBV7-5 and TRBJ2-7. TRBV7-5 is a recognized pseudogene. The CDR3 runs to 15 residues. This CDR3 is CASSRSGTETYEQYF. The DNA for the CDR3 is TGTGCCAGCAGCCGATCCGGGACGGAGACCTACGAGCAGTACTTC.

This chain uses TRBV19 with TRBJ2-1; 11 bases fit TRBD2. V shed 8 bases, J shed 6 bases, and the junction held 15 bases outside the gene matches. The CDR3 runs to 17 residues. CDR1 is LNHDA, CDR2 SQIVND, per germline (reference sequence). CDR3 nucleotide sequence: TGTGCCAGTTCAAACCCGCTCGGGACTAGCGGTCCCAATGAGCAGTTCTTC. It encodes CASSNPLGTSGPNEQFF.

V is TRBV6-8 and J is TRBJ2-1; TRBD2 matches at 10 bases. Trimming cost V 6 bases and J 4 bases; bases outside gene matches: 6. The CDR3 length is 15 residues. Germline CDR1 reads MNHGY; CDR2 reads SAAAGT. CDR3 amino acids: CASSALAGIYNEQFF. For the CDR3, the DNA is TGTGCCAGCAGCGCACTAGCGGGGATTTACAATGAGCAGTTCTTC.

The chain carries TRBV5-1 and TRBJ2-3; D remains unclear. CDR1 is SGHRS, CDR2 YFSETQ, per germline. The V end was cut by 2 bases, the J end by 0 bases, with 10 bases between. The length of the CDR3 is 15 residues. The chain's CDR3 is CASSFLLPSTDTQYF. The CDR3, as DNA: TGCGCCAGCAGCTTTCTCCTCCCTAGCACAGATACGCAGTATTTT.

In its sample, this clone ranks as medium-sized. The V call is TRBV6-8, the J call TRBJ2-1; TRBD2 aligns across 11 bases. The length of the CDR3 is 14 residues. V lost 8 bases, J lost 4 bases, and 4 bases stayed unmatched. Germline loops: CDR1 MNHGY, CDR2 SAAAGT. The CDR3 nucleotides read TGTGCCAGCCTGACTAGCGGGACGTACAATGAGCAGTTCTTC. Protein: CASLTSGTYNEQFF.

V gene TRBV29-1 combines with J gene TRBJ2-7, with TRBD2 as a possible D gene (5 bases). Trimming took off 1 base at V and 2 bases at J, with 18 bases between the two ends. The CDR3 spans 16 residues. Germline CDR1 is SQVTM and CDR2 is ANQGSEA. The CDR3 DNA sequence: TGCAGCGTTGAAGCCGGGGTGGGCTTACCAACCTACGAGCAGTACTTC. Amino acid sequence: CSVEAGVGLPTYEQYF.

The V gene is TRBV29-1, the J gene TRBJ2-7; TRBD2 might be the D (5 bases). V was trimmed by 6 bases and J by 0 bases, leaving 9 bases between them. Germline V CDR1 and CDR2: SQVTM, ANQGSEA. The CDR3 is 12 residues long. The CDR3 loop is CSVSGRSYEQYF. The CDR3 bases are TGCAGCGTCAGCGGACGCTCCTACGAGCAGTACTTC.

This clone appeared many times. Sequence at one end of the junction differs from germline and may be a read error. This chain links TRBV9 with TRBJ2-1, with TRBD2 matching 8 bases. The CDR3 covers 14 residues. Germline V gives CDR1 SGDLS, CDR2 YYNGEE. CDR3 in amino acids: CASTVAGWPDEQFF. DNA of the CDR3: TGTGCCAGCACCGTAGCGGGGTGGCCCGATGAGCAGTTCTTC.